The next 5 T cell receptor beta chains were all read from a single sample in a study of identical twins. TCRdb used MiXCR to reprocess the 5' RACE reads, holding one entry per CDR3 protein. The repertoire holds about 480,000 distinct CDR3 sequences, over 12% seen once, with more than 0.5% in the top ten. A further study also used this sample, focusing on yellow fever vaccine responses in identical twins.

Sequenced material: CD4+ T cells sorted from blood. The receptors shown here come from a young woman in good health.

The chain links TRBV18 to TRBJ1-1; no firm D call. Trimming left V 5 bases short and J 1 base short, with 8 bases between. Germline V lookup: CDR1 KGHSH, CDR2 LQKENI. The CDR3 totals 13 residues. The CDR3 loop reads CASSSDGNTEAFF. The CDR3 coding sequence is TGTGCCAGCTCATCGGACGGGAACACTGAAGCTTTCTTT.

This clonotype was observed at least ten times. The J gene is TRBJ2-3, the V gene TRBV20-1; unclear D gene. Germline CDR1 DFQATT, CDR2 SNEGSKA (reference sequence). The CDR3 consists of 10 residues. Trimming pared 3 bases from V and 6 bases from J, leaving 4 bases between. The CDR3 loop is CSASWDTQYF. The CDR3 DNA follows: TGCAGTGCTAGTTGGGATACGCAGTATTTT.

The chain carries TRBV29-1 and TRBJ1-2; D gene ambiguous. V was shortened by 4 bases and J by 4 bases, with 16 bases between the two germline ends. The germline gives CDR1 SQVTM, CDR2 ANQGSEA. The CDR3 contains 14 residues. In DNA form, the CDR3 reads TGCAGCGTTGTACCACGAGGAACGGTCTATGGCTACACCTTC. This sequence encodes CSVVPRGTVYGYTF.

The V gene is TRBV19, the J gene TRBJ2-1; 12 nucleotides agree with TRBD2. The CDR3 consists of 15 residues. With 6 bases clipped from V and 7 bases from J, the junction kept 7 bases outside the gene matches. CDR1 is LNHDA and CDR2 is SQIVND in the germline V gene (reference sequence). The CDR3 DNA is TGTGCCAGTAGAAGACTAGCGGGAGACTGGAATGAGCAGTTCTTC. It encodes CASRRLAGDWNEQFF.

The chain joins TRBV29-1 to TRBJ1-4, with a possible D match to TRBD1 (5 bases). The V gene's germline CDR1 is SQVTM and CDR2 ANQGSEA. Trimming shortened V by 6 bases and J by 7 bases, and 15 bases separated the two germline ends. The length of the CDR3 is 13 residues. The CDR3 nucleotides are TGCAGCGTCGAGGCCGGGGGAAGTGAAAAACTGTTTTTT. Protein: CSVEAGGSEKLFF.